The rows below give T cell receptor beta chains drawn from one sample of a study of technical replicates of blood from four donors. The protocol was immunoSEQ multiplex PCR, while the TCRdb copy is restricted to in-frame clones and leaves out a portion. In the table there are over 55,000 clones, more than 75% of which are singletons. Sequencing input: PBMCs. Receptors were obtained from a human donor in good health. Some clones in this sample may be carry-over from other donors' samples. The CDR3 runs from the conserved cysteine through the conserved F or W. D genes are given only for firm matches. Size values are once, few and many counts, or a class for expanded clones, and some rows have none.

size: few
D: .
V: TRBV6-5
J: TRBJ2-7
CDR3: CASSYERGSRRYF
DNA: TGTGCCAGCAGTTACGAGAGGGGGTCCCGGCGGTACTTC

size: .
D: TRBD1
V: TRBV4-2
J: TRBJ1-4
CDR3: CASSQDSGTGGEKLFF
DNA: TGTGCCAGCAGCCAAGATAGCGGGACAGGGGGGGAAAAACTGTTTTTT

size: .
D: .
V: TRBV9
J: TRBJ1-2
CDR3: CASSVALDRNYGYTF
DNA: TGTGCCAGCAGCGTAGCTCTTGACAGGAACTATGGCTACACCTTC

size: .
D: TRBD1
V: TRBV18
J: TRBJ2-7
CDR3: CASAQRDRVYEQYF
DNA: TGTGCCAGCGCGCAAAGGGACAGGGTCTACGAGCAGTACTTC

size: .
D: .
V: TRBV7-3
J: TRBJ1-2
CDR3: CASSLRGGADYGYTF
DNA: TGTGCCAGCAGCTTACGCGGGGGCGCCGACTATGGCTACACCTTC

size: .
D: .
V: TRBV9
J: TRBJ1-6
CDR3: CASSVDGYYNSPLHF
DNA: TGTGCCAGCAGCGTAGACGGTTACTATAATTCACCCCTCCACTTT

size: .
D: .
V: TRBV5-1
J: TRBJ2-3
CDR3: CASSLGSGDTQYF
DNA: TGCGCCAGCAGCTTGGGGTCGGGAGATACGCAGTATTTT

size: .
D: TRBD2
V: TRBV19
J: TRBJ2-1
CDR3: CASRSGGRDEQFF
DNA: TGTGCCAGTAGGAGCGGGGGCCGGGATGAGCAGTTCTTC

size: .
D: .
V: TRBV19
J: TRBJ1-1
CDR3: CASSTNGNTEAFF
DNA: TGTGCCAGTAGTACAAACGGGAACACTGAAGCTTTCTTT

size: .
D: .
V: TRBV4-2
J: TRBJ2-7
CDR3: CASSQAMGRSYEQYF
DNA: TGTGCCAGCAGCCAAGCCATGGGCAGGTCCTACGAGCAGTACTTC

size: .
D: .
V: TRBV18
J: TRBJ2-2
CDR3: CASSPDRNTGELFF
DNA: TGTGCCAGCTCACCGGACAGAAACACCGGGGAGCTGTTTTTT

size: .
D: TRBD1
V: TRBV11-1
J: TRBJ1-1
CDR3: CASSQGDLNTEAFF
DNA: TGTGCCAGCAGCCAGGGGGATCTTAACACTGAAGCTTTCTTT

size: .
D: .
V: TRBV11-2
J: TRBJ1-1
CDR3: CASSPSGNTEAFF
DNA: TGTGCCAGCAGCCCTTCGGGGAACACTGAAGCTTTCTTT

size: .
D: TRBD2
V: TRBV4-3
J: TRBJ2-1
CDR3: CASSRAGVGYNEQFF
DNA: TGCGCCAGCAGCCGAGCGGGAGTCGGGTACAATGAGCAGTTCTTC

size: .
D: .
V: TRBV7-2
J: TRBJ2-7
CDR3: CASSSGLYEQYF
DNA: TGTGCCAGCAGCTCAGGTCTCTACGAGCAGTACTTC

size: .
D: .
V: TRBV25-1
J: TRBJ1-6
CDR3: CASSERTANSPLHF
DNA: TGTGCCAGCAGTGAAAGGACAGCGAATTCACCCCTCCACTTT

size: .
D: TRBD1
V: TRBV5-4
J: TRBJ1-2
CDR3: CASSSRTGANYGYTF
DNA: TGTGCCAGCAGCAGTCGGACAGGGGCGAACTATGGCTACACCTTC

size: .
D: .
V: TRBV6-6
J: TRBJ1-5
CDR3: CASTPSEFLGNQPQHF
DNA: TGTGCCAGCACTCCGAGTGAGTTTCTGGGCAATCAGCCCCAGCATTTT

size: once
D: .
V: TRBV6-1
J: TRBJ1-2
CDR3: CASSETAGAPIYGYTF
DNA: TGTGCCAGCAGTGAGACTGCAGGGGCGCCAATCTATGGCTACACCTTC

size: .
D: .
V: TRBV18
J: TRBJ1-2
CDR3: CASSPRRGAENGYTF
DNA: TGTGCCAGCTCACCACGAAGGGGCGCTGAGAATGGCTACACCTTC

size: once
D: .
V: TRBV11-2
J: TRBJ2-7
CDR3: CASSLDGGGPYEQYF
DNA: TGTGCCAGCAGCTTAGATGGCGGGGGCCCCTACGAGCAGTACTTC

size: .
D: .
V: TRBV15
J: TRBJ2-1
CDR3: CATSGPGEGEQFF
DNA: TGTGCCACCAGCGGACCGGGAGAAGGTGAGCAGTTCTTC

size: .
D: .
V: TRBV4-1
J: TRBJ1-5
CDR3: CASSQEGAYNQPQHF
DNA: TGCGCCAGCAGCCAAGAAGGGGCATACAATCAGCCCCAGCATTTT

size: once
D: TRBD1
V: TRBV4-3
J: TRBJ1-2
CDR3: CASSQLTGEGYTF
DNA: TGCGCCAGCAGCCAGCTGACAGGGGAAGGCTACACCTTC

size: .
D: .
V: TRBV7-9
J: TRBJ1-3
CDR3: CASHRDLGGTTGNTIYF
DNA: TGTGCCAGTCACCGGGATTTAGGAGGAACTACTGGAAACACCATATATTTT

size: .
D: .
V: TRBV6-1
J: TRBJ1-6
CDR3: CASSAPAGSDNSPLHF
DNA: TGTGCCAGCAGTGCTCCCGCAGGGTCGGATAATTCACCCCTCCACTTT

size: many
D: TRBD1
V: TRBV5-4
J: TRBJ2-7
CDR3: CASSLEGAGGHEQYF
DNA: TGTGCCAGCAGCTTGGAGGGGGCAGGGGGACACGAGCAGTACTTC

size: .
D: TRBD1
V: TRBV30
J: TRBJ1-4
CDR3: CAWTIGTASYATNEKLFF
DNA: TGTGCCTGGACCATAGGGACAGCGAGCTATGCAACTAATGAAAAACTGTTTTTT

size: .
D: TRBD2
V: TRBV30
J: TRBJ2-1
CDR3: CAWSSISGSLGEQFF
DNA: TGTGCCTGGAGTAGTATTAGCGGGAGCTTGGGTGAGCAGTTCTTC

size: .
D: .
V: TRBV6-6
J: TRBJ1-2
CDR3: CASSPVRGLPHF
DNA: TGTGCCAGCAGTCCGGTCCGCGGCCTACCTCACTTC

size: .
D: TRBD1
V: TRBV7-9
J: TRBJ1-1
CDR3: CASSPGTAVAFF
DNA: TGTGCCAGCAGCCCCGGGACAGCTGTTGCTTTCTTT

size: .
D: .
V: TRBV30
J: TRBJ1-2
CDR3: CAWSLERSYGYTF
DNA: TGTGCCTGGAGTTTGGAGAGGTCCTATGGCTACACCTTC

size: once
D: TRBD2
V: TRBV19
J: TRBJ2-7
CDR3: CASSGGLAGMGDYEQYF
DNA: TGTGCCAGTAGTGGGGGACTAGCGGGGATGGGAGACTACGAGCAGTACTTC

size: .
D: .
V: TRBV12-5
J: TRBJ1-1
CDR3: CASGQGGFAEAFF
DNA: TGTGCTAGTGGTCAGGGAGGATTTGCTGAAGCTTTCTTT

size: .
D: .
V: TRBV7-3
J: TRBJ2-7
CDR3: CASSLSGGSYEQYF
DNA: TGTGCCAGCAGCTTAAGTGGGGGGTCCTACGAGCAGTACTTC

size: .
D: .
V: TRBV15
J: TRBJ1-2
CDR3: CATSPLGGDGGYTF
DNA: TGTGCCACCAGCCCCCTCGGAGGGGATGGTGGCTACACCTTC

size: .
D: TRBD1
V: TRBV29-1
J: TRBJ1-5
CDR3: CSYRTGDNQPQHF
DNA: TGCAGCTATCGGACAGGGGATAATCAGCCCCAGCATTTT

size: .
D: .
V: TRBV25-1
J: TRBJ2-1
CDR3: CASSEPRGRVYNEQFF
DNA: TGTGCCAGCAGTGAACCCCGCGGGCGGGTTTACAATGAGCAGTTCTTC

size: .
D: TRBD2
V: TRBV15
J: TRBJ2-1
CDR3: CATSTRASGSHNEQFF
DNA: TGTGCCACCAGCACCCGCGCTAGCGGGAGCCACAATGAGCAGTTCTTC

size: .
D: .
V: TRBV6-5
J: TRBJ1-5
CDR3: CASSSTGYNQPQHF
DNA: TGTGCCAGCAGTTCCACAGGTTACAATCAGCCCCAGCATTTT

size: .
D: TRBD1
V: TRBV4-3
J: TRBJ1-6
CDR3: CASSQDDRGRLSPLHF
DNA: TGCGCCAGCAGCCAAGATGACAGGGGGCGCCTTTCACCCCTCCACTTT

size: .
D: TRBD1
V: TRBV15
J: TRBJ2-1
CDR3: CATSRGQGAYNEQFF
DNA: TGTGCCACCAGCAGAGGGCAGGGGGCGTACAATGAGCAGTTCTTC

size: .
D: .
V: TRBV4-1
J: TRBJ2-7
CDR3: CASSQDAAPLREQYF
DNA: TGCGCCAGCAGCCAAGATGCGGCCCCCCTCCGCGAGCAGTACTTC

size: .
D: .
V: TRBV27
J: TRBJ2-7
CDR3: CASSSPLQGYEQYF
DNA: TGTGCCAGCAGTTCCCCCCTCCAGGGGTACGAGCAGTACTTC

size: .
D: .
V: TRBV7-2
J: TRBJ1-5
CDR3: CASSPGATWGNQPQHF
DNA: TGTGCCAGCAGCCCTGGGGCAACCTGGGGCAATCAGCCCCAGCATTTT

size: .
D: TRBD1
V: TRBV4-1
J: TRBJ2-5
CDR3: CASRKTGEETQYF
DNA: TGCGCCAGCAGGAAGACAGGGGAAGAGACCCAGTACTTC

size: few
D: .
V: TRBV5-1
J: TRBJ2-7
CDR3: CASSLEAELSYEQYF
DNA: TGCGCCAGCAGCTTGGAAGCGGAACTCTCCTACGAGCAGTACTTC

size: once
D: TRBD1
V: TRBV15
J: TRBJ1-2
CDR3: CATSPRDRGNGYTF
DNA: TGTGCCACCAGCCCCCGGGACAGGGGTAATGGCTACACCTTC

size: .
D: .
V: TRBV5-1
J: TRBJ2-6
CDR3: CASSLGVAISGANVLTF
DNA: TGCGCCAGCAGCTTGGGCGTCGCCATCTCTGGGGCCAACGTCCTGACTTTC

size: .
D: .
V: TRBV2
J: TRBJ1-1
CDR3: CASRGEGSTQAFF
DNA: TGTGCCAGCAGAGGGGAGGGTTCTACCCAAGCTTTCTTT

size: .
D: .
V: TRBV5-6
J: TRBJ1-1
CDR3: CASSRGGEAFF
DNA: TGTGCCAGCAGCAGGGGGGGTGAAGCTTTCTTT

size: few
D: TRBD1
V: TRBV6-5
J: TRBJ2-7
CDR3: CASSWDRAYEQYF
DNA: TGTGCCAGCAGTTGGGACAGGGCCTACGAGCAGTACTTC